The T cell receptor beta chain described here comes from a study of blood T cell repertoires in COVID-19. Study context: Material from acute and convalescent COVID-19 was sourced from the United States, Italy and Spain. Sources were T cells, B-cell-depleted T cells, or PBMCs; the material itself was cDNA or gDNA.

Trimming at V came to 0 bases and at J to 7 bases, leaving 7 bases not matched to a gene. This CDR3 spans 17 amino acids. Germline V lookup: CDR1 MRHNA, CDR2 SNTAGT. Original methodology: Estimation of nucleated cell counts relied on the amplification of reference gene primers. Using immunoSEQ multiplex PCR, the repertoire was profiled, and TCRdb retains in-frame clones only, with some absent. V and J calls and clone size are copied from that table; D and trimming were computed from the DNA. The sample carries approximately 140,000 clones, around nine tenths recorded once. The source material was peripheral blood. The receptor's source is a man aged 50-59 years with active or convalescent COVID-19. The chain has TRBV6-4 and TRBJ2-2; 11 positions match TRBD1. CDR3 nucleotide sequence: TGTGCCAGCAGTGACTCGACGGGACAGGGGGATATCGGGGAGCTGTTTTTT. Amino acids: CASSDSTGQGDIGELFF.